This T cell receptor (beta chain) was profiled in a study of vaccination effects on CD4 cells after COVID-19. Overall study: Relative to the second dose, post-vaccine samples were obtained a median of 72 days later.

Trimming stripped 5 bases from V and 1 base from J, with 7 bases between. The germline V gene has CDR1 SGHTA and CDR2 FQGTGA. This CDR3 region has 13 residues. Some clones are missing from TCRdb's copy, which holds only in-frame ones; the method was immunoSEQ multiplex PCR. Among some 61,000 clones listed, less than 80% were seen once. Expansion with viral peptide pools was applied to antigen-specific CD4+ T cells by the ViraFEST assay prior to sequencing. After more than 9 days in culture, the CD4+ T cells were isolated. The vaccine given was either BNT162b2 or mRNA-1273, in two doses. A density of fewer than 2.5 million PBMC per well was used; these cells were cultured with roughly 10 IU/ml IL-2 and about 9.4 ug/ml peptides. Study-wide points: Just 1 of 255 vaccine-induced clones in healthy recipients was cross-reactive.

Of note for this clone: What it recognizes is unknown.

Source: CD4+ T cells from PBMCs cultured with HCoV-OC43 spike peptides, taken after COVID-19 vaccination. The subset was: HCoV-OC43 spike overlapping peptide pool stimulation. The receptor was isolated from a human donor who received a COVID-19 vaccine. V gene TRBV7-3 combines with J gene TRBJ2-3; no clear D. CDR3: CASSPPGTDTQYF. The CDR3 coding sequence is TGTGCCAGCAGCCCGCCCGGCACAGATACGCAGTATTTT.